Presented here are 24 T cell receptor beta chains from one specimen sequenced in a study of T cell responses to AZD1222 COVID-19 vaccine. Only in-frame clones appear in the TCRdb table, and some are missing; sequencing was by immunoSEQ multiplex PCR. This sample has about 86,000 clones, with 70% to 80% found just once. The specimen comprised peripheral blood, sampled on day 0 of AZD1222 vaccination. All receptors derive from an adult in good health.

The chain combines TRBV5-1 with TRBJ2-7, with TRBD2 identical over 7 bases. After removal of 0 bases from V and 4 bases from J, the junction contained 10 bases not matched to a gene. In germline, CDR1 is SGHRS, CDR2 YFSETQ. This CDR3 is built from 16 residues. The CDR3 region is CASSLGPFGRNYEQYF. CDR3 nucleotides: TGCGCCAGCAGCTTGGGCCCCTTCGGGAGGAATTACGAGCAGTACTTC.

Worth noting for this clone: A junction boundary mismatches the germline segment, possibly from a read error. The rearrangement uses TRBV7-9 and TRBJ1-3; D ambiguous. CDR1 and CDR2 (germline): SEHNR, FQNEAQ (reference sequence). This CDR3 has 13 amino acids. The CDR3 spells CASSFAGGDTIYF. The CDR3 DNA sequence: TGTGCCAGCAGCTTTGCGGGTGGAGACACCATATATTTT.

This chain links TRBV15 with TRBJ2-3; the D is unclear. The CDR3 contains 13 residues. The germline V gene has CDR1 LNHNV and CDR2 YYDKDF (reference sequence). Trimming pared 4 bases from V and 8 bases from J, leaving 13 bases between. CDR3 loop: CATSTGEASTQYF. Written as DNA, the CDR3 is TGTGCCACCAGCACCGGCGAAGCTAGTACGCAGTATTTT.

DNA for the CDR3: TGTGCCAGCAGGAGCCTCGAGGCTAACACTGAAGCTTTCTTT. Translated, it gives CASRSLEANTEAFF. The chain joins TRBV27 to TRBJ1-1; the D is unclear. V lost 6 bases and J lost 2, with 13 bases in between. The V gene's germline CDR1 is MNHEY and CDR2 SMNVEV (reference sequence). The CDR3 extends over 14 amino acids.

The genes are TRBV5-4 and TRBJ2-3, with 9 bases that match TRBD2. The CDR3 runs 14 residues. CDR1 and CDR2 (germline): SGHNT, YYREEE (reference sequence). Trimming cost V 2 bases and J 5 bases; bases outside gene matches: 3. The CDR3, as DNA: TGTGCCAGCAGCTTTGGGACTAGCTTAGATACGCAGTATTTT. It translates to CASSFGTSLDTQYF.

The CDR3 sequence: CANGYSGANVLTF. DNA for the CDR3: TGTGCCAACGGTTACTCTGGGGCCAACGTCCTGACTTTC. This chain connects TRBV7-9 to TRBJ2-6; the D is unclear. The CDR3 loop spans 13 amino acids. The V gene lost 10 bases and the J gene lost 0 bases, with 7 bases spanning the gap. The germline V gene has CDR1 SEHNR and CDR2 FQNEAQ (reference sequence).

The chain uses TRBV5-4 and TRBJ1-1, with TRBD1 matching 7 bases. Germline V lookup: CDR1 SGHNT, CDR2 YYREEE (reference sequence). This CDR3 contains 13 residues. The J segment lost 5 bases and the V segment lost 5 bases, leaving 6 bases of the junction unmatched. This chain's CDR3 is CASRQGVETEAFF. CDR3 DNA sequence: TGTGCCAGCAGGCAGGGGGTAGAGACTGAAGCTTTCTTT.

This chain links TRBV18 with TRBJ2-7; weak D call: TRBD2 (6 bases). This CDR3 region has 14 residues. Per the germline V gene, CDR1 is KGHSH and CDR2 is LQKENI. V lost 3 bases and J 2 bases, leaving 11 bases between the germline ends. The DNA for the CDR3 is TGTGCCAGCTCACCGAGGACTAACGCCTACGAGCAGTACTTC. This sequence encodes CASSPRTNAYEQYF.

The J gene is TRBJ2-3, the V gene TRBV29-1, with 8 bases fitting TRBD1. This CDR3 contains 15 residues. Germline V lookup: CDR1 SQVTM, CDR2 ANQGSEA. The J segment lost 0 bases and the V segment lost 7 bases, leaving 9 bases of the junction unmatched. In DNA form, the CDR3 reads TGCAGCGCTATTCCGGGACAGGCTAGCACAGATACGCAGTATTTT. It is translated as CSAIPGQASTDTQYF.

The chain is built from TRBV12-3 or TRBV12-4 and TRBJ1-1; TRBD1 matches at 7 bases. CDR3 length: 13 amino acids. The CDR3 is CARQGPRRTEAFF. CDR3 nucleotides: TGTGCGCGACAGGGTCCTAGGAGAACTGAAGCTTTCTTT.

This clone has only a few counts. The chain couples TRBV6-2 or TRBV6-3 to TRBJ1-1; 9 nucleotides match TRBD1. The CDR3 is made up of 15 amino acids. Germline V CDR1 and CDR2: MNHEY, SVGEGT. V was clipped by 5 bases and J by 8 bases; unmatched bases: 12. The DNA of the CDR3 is TGTGCCAGCAGTGATCTGGACAGGGGTTCCCTCGAAGCTTTCTTT. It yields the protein CASSDLDRGSLEAFF.

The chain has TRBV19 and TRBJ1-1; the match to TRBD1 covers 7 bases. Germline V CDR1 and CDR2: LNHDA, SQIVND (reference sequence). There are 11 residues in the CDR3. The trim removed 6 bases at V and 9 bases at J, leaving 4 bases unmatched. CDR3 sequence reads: CASRDREKAFF. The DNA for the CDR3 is TGTGCCAGTAGAGACAGGGAAAAAGCTTTCTTT.

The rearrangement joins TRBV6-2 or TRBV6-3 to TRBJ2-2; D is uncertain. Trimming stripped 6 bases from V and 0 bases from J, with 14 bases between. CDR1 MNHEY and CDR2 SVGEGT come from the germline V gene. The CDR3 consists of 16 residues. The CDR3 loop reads CASSPQGRTNTGELFF. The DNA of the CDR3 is TGTGCCAGCAGCCCCCAAGGGCGGACGAACACCGGGGAGCTGTTTTTT.

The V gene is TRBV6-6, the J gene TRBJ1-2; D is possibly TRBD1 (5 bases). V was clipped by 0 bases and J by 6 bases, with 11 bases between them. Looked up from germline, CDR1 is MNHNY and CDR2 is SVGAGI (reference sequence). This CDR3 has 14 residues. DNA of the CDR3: TGTGCCAGCAGTTACTCGGTAGGGGTCGATGGCTACACCTTC. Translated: CASSYSVGVDGYTF.

The CDR3 region is CASSPNQGTGNEKLFF. Written as DNA, the CDR3 is TGCGCCAGCAGCCCGAACCAAGGGACCGGAAATGAAAAACTGTTTTTT. The rearrangement uses TRBV4-1 and TRBJ1-4, with a weak D call TRBD1 (5 bases). The length of the CDR3 is 16 residues. CDR1 is MGHRA, CDR2 YSYEKL, per germline. The V and J ends lost 4 bases and 5 bases respectively, with 17 bases between them.

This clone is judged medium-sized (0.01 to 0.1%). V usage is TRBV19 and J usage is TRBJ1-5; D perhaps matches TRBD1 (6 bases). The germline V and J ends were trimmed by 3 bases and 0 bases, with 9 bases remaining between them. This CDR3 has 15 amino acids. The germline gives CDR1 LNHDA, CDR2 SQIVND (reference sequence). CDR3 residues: CASSIGQHSNQPQHF. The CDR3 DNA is TGTGCCAGTAGTATCGGACAGCATAGCAATCAGCCCCAGCATTTT.

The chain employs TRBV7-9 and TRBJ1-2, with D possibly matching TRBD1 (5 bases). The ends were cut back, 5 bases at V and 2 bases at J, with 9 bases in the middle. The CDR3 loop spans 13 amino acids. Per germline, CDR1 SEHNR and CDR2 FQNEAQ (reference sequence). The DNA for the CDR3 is TGTGCCAGCAGCAAGACAGAGAACTATGGCTACACCTTC. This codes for CASSKTENYGYTF.

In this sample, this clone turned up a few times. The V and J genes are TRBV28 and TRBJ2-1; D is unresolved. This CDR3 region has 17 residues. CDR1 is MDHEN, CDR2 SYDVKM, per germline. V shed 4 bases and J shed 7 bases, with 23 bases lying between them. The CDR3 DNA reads TGTGCCAGCAGTTCCCTCCGAGATATGCGGTACCCGAATGAGCAGTTCTTC. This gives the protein CASSSLRDMRYPNEQFF.

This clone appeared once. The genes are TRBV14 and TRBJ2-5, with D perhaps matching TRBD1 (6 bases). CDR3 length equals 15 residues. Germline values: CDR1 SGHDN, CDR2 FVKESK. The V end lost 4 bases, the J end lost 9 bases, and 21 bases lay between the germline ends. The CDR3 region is CASSPGTRLGQAQYF. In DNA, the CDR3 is TGTGCCAGCAGCCCTGGGACACGCTTGGGCCAAGCCCAGTACTTC.

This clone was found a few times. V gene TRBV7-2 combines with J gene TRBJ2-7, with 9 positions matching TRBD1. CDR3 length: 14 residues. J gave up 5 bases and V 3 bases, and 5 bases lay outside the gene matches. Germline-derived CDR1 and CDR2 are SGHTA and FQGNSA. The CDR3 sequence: CASSFQTGGHEQYF. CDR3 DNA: TGTGCCAGCAGCTTTCAAACAGGGGGCCACGAGCAGTACTTC.

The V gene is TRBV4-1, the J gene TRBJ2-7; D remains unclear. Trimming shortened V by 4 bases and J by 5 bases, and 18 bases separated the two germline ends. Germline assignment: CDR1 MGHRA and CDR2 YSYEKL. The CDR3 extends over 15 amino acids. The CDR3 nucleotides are TGCGCCAGCAGCCCCCGGACGACTCTCTGGGACGAGCAGTACTTC. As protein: CASSPRTTLWDEQYF.

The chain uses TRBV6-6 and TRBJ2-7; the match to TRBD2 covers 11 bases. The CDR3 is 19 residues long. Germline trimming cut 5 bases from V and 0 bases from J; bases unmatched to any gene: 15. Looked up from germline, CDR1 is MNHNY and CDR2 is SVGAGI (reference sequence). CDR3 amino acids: CASSLPGHPGLAASYEQYF. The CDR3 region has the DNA TGTGCCAGCAGTCTACCGGGACACCCGGGACTAGCGGCCTCCTACGAGCAGTACTTC.

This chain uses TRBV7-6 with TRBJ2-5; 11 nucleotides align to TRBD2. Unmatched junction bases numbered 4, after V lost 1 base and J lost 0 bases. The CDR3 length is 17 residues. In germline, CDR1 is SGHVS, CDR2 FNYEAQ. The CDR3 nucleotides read TGTGCCAGCAGCTTAGGGACGACTAGCGGGAACCAAGAGACCCAGTACTTC. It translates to CASSLGTTSGNQETQYF.

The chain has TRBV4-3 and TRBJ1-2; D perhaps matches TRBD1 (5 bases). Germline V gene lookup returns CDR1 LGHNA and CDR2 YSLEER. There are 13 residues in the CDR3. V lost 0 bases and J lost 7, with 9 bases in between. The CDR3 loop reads CASSQDPGVGYTF. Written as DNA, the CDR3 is TGCGCCAGCAGCCAAGATCCGGGGGTTGGCTACACCTTC.